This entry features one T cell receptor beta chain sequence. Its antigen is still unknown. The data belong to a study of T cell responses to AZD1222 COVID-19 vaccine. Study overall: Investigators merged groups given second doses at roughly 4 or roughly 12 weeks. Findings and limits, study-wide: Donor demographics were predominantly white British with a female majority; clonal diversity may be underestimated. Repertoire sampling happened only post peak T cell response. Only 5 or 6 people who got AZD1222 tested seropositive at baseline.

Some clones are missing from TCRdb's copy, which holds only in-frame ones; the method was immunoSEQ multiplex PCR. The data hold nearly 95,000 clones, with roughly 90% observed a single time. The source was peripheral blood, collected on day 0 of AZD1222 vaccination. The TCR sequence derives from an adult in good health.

For the CDR3, the DNA is TGTGCCAGCAGCGTCAGGGGATTAGAAGGCTACACCTTC. Translated: CASSVRGLEGYTF. The chain combines TRBV7-2 with TRBJ1-2, with a weak D call TRBD1 (6 bases). CDR1 SGHTA and CDR2 FQGNSA come from the germline V gene. V lost 5 bases, J lost 8 bases, and 15 bases lay in between. CDR3 length: 13 amino acids.